This T cell receptor (beta chain) was found in a study of Graves' ophthalmopathy and Graves' hyperthyroidism. Study-level information: Specimen type is peripheral blood, obtained at initial diagnosis before any treatment. The study, taken as a whole, reports: Blood also held most thyroid clonotypes expanded above 0.001 frequency.

This clonotype occurred a few times. Its cognate antigen is unknown. TCR beta CDR3 amplification used RNA transcripts. The library came from an HTBI-primed first-round RT-PCR and a second-round multiplex PCR. TCRdb independently ran MiXCR on the multiplex PCR reads; one entry per CDR3 protein. The top ten hold approximately 46% of the sample, which has approximately 700,000 distinct CDR3 sequences, around 40% seen once. Germline trimming cut 4 bases from V and 5 bases from J; bases unmatched to any gene: 3. CDR1 KGHDR and CDR2 SFDVKD come from the germline V gene. The CDR3 spans 14 residues. This chain connects TRBV24-1 to TRBJ1-5; 8 bases are a match to TRBD1. Sequencing was carried out using peripheral blood. The sequence was collected from an adult man with Graves' ophthalmopathy. The CDR3, as DNA: TGTGCCACCAGTGACGAGACAGGGGATCAGCCCCAGCATTTT. It codes for CATSDETGDQPQHF.